The 13 T cell receptor beta chains presented below share a single source sample, sequenced in a study of cytomegalovirus exposure and HLA in healthy donors. The study ran its PCR with 60 Vbeta and 13 Jbeta primers. The assay was immunoSEQ multiplex PCR, and TCRdb's table has in-frame clones only and misses some. This table holds around 200,000 clones, about 80% found once. Sequencing input: PBMCs. The receptors were gathered from a woman in her thirties or forties in good health and CMV-seronegative.

The V gene is TRBV7-9, the J gene TRBJ2-7; 10 bases fit TRBD1. The germline V gene has CDR1 SEHNR and CDR2 FQNEAQ (reference sequence). The CDR3 runs 16 residues. V dropped 5 bases and J dropped 6; count of bases not matched to a gene: 13. The CDR3 DNA follows: TGTGCCAGCAGCCCAACTATTGGACAGGGGGATGGCGAGCAGTACTTC. Translated, it gives CASSPTIGQGDGEQYF.

V gene TRBV19 combines with J gene TRBJ1-2; 9 nucleotides match TRBD1. CDR3 length: 13 residues. V trimming: 5 bases; J trimming: 7 bases; junction bases outside the gene matches: 5. Germline CDR1 reads LNHDA; CDR2 reads SQIVND (reference sequence). The CDR3 sequence: CASSFATGGGYTF. The CDR3 coding sequence is TGTGCCAGTAGTTTCGCGACAGGGGGTGGCTACACCTTC.

Regarding this clone: Other DNA sequences from this sample encode an identical CDR3 as well. V usage is TRBV13 and J usage is TRBJ1-1; D is possibly TRBD1 (5 bases). The CDR3 has 13 residues. Germline CDR1 reads PRHDT; CDR2 reads FYEKMQ (reference sequence). Trimming removed 1 base at V and 11 bases at J, with 14 bases between. CDR3 nucleotides: TGTGCCAGCAGCTTAGCCGGTGCAGGGATGGCTTTCTTT. It encodes CASSLAGAGMAFF.

The chain recombines TRBV4-3 with TRBJ2-3; tentative D call: TRBD2 (5 bases). In germline, CDR1 is LGHNA, CDR2 YSLEER. The V end was cut by 1 base, the J end by 0 bases, with 8 bases between. The CDR3 totals 15 residues. The CDR3 nucleotides read TGCGCCAGCAGCCAAGGACTACCGAGCACAGATACGCAGTATTTT. It yields the protein CASSQGLPSTDTQYF.

This clone was detected only once. This chain uses TRBV7-2 with TRBJ2-7; the match to TRBD1 covers 8 bases. The length of the CDR3 is 14 residues. Trimming at V came to 5 bases and at J to 3 bases, leaving 6 bases not matched to a gene. Per germline, CDR1 SGHTA and CDR2 FQGNSA. The CDR3 sequence is CASSKDRGGYEQYF. Written as DNA, the CDR3 is TGTGCCAGCAGCAAAGACAGGGGCGGCTACGAGCAGTACTTC.

Worth noting for this clone: The same CDR3 can be traced to other DNA sequences in this sample. The rearrangement links TRBV4-1 to TRBJ1-1; 8 bases agree with TRBD1. V dropped 0 bases and J dropped 1; count of bases not matched to a gene: 1. This CDR3 region has 15 residues. Looked up from germline, CDR1 is MGHRA and CDR2 is YSYEKL. In DNA, the CDR3 is TGCGCCAGCAGCCAAGAAGGGACAGGGAACACTGAAGCTTTCTTT. The encoded protein is CASSQEGTGNTEAFF.

This rearrangement joins TRBV7-3 to TRBJ2-5; TRBD2 aligns across 7 bases. The CDR3 totals 15 residues. Trimming at V came to 4 bases and at J to 5 bases, leaving 10 bases not matched to a gene. Germline V lookup: CDR1 SGHTA, CDR2 FQGTGA. CDR3 DNA sequence: TGTGCCAGCAGCTCGGGACCCGGGGGGAGTGAGACCCAGTACTTC. As protein: CASSSGPGGSETQYF. Full variable domain (outside the CDR3, taken from reference TRBV7-3 and TRBJ2-5): GAGVSQTPSNKVTEKGKYVELRCDPISGHTALYWYRQSLGQGPEFLIYFQGTGAADDSGLPNDRFFAVRPEGSVSTLKIQRTERGDSAVYLCASSSGPGGSETQYFGPGTRLLVL.

As for this clone: Other DNA sequences in the same sample also yield this CDR3. The chain carries TRBV19 and TRBJ1-2; 9 bases align to TRBD1. The CDR3 is made up of 14 amino acids. The germline gives CDR1 LNHDA, CDR2 SQIVND (reference sequence). J was trimmed by 2 bases and V by 3 bases; bases with no gene match: 1. The CDR3: CASSMGQGNYGYTF. DNA for the CDR3: TGTGCCAGTAGTATGGGACAGGGAAACTATGGCTACACCTTC.

The chain combines TRBV7-9 with TRBJ1-3; the D gene is possibly TRBD1 (5 bases). Germline loops: CDR1 SEHNR, CDR2 FQNEAQ (reference sequence). Deletions cut 0 bases from V and 3 bases from J, with 12 bases between. The length of the CDR3 is 16 residues. This CDR3 is CASSLAWPGRGNTIYF. CDR3 DNA: TGTGCCAGCAGCTTAGCATGGCCAGGGCGTGGAAACACCATATATTTT.

The chain joins TRBV19 to TRBJ2-7; maybe TRBD2 (5 bases). The CDR3 spans 16 residues. Between the trimmed V and J ends, which lost 3 bases and 5 bases, there was a span of 20 bases. The germline V gene encodes CDR1 LNHDA and CDR2 SQIVND (reference sequence). The CDR3 DNA reads as TGTGCCAGTAGTATCATTGGCCTCAGAGGGCCCAACGAGCAGTACTTC. It encodes CASSIIGLRGPNEQYF.

This rearrangement joins TRBV15 to TRBJ2-3; possibly TRBD2 for D (7 bases). Trimming took off 2 bases at V and 4 bases at J, with 13 bases between the two ends. The CDR3 is 15 residues long. Germline V gives CDR1 LNHNV, CDR2 YYDKDF (reference sequence). CDR3 loop: CATSRSRGGADTQYF. CDR3 DNA sequence: TGTGCCACCAGCAGATCGAGGGGGGGCGCAGATACGCAGTATTTT.

The chain combines TRBV28 with TRBJ1-1, with D possibly TRBD1 on 5 matching bases. The V gene's germline CDR1 is MDHEN and CDR2 SYDVKM. This CDR3 spans 14 amino acids. Trimming took off 7 bases at V and 0 bases at J, with 12 bases between the two ends. The CDR3 spells CASTSGGLNTEAFF. Written as DNA, the CDR3 is TGTGCCAGCACCTCCGGGGGATTGAACACTGAAGCTTTCTTT.

This chain connects TRBV4-2 to TRBJ1-3; D is possibly TRBD1 (6 bases). The V end lost 0 bases, the J end lost 3 bases, and 15 bases lay between the germline ends. The CDR3 has 17 amino acids. From germline, CDR1 is LGHNA and CDR2 YNFKEQ. For the CDR3, the DNA is TGTGCCAGCAGCCAAGATCATTACAGGGAGCTTGGAAACACCATATATTTT. Its protein product is CASSQDHYRELGNTIYF.